The next 23 T cell receptor beta chains were all read from a single sample in a study of T-cell memory formation after mild COVID-19. TCRdb reanalysed the 5' RACE reads using MiXCR and keeps one entry per CDR3 protein. The data hold around 250,000 distinct CDR3 sequences, with approximately 9% observed a single time. Sequenced input: PBMCs or a T cell subset sorted from them (not recorded which). The receptors were sampled from a man aged 18 to 35 who had mild COVID-19 (a few samples of this study predate the infection). Cell type and time point are not known.

The J gene is TRBJ1-2, the V gene TRBV5-4; TRBD1 agrees at 7 bases. The CDR3 consists of 14 residues. From germline, CDR1 is SGHNT and CDR2 YYREEE (reference sequence). V lost 4 bases and J lost 3; bases outside the gene matches: 6. CDR3: CASSVNRGDYGYTF. The CDR3 DNA sequence: TGTGCCAGCAGCGTGAACAGGGGTGACTATGGCTACACCTTC.

This clonotype was found many times. The chain has TRBV10-2 and TRBJ2-1; a possible D gene is TRBD2 (6 bases). With 6 bases removed from V and 2 bases from J, the gap between germline ends came to 14 bases. The CDR3 totals 15 residues. Germline CDR1 WSHSY, CDR2 SAAADI. CDR3 sequence: CASSESSGTYNEQFF. In DNA, the CDR3 is TGCGCCAGCAGCGAGAGTAGCGGAACCTACAATGAGCAGTTCTTC.

This clonotype was picked up a small number of times. The chain couples TRBV6-1 to TRBJ2-3; possibly TRBD1 for D (5 bases). V lost 4 bases and J 6 bases, leaving 14 bases between the germline ends. Germline CDR1 MNHNS, CDR2 SASEGT. The CDR3 runs to 14 residues. CDR3 sequence reads: CASSALRVYDTQYF. Here the CDR3 DNA reads TGTGCCAGCAGTGCCCTCAGGGTTTACGATACGCAGTATTTT.

This clonotype was counted a few times. The V gene is TRBV11-2, the J gene TRBJ2-5, with D perhaps TRBD2 (5 bases). This CDR3 spans 13 amino acids. The V and J ends lost 7 bases and 5 bases respectively, with 14 bases between them. The germline V gene has CDR1 SGHAT and CDR2 FQNNGV. The CDR3 nucleotides read TGTGCCAGCACGTCGGGGTTATCGGAGACCCAGTACTTC. Translation gives CASTSGLSETQYF.

CDR3 protein: CASSLRTSLGLQETQYF. CDR3 DNA: TGTGCCAGCAGCCTTCGCACGAGCCTGGGACTCCAAGAGACCCAGTACTTC. The chain combines TRBV12-3 or TRBV12-4 with TRBJ2-5; D may be TRBD2 (6 bases). The CDR3 has 17 amino acids. V lost 6 bases and J 1 base, leaving 21 bases between the germline ends.

This clonotype was seen repeatedly, ten times or more. The chain combines TRBV6-4 with TRBJ2-2; D may be TRBD1 (5 bases). CDR3 length: 16 amino acids. From germline, CDR1 is MRHNA and CDR2 SNTAGT. V lost 4 bases and J 4 bases, leaving 16 bases between the germline ends. The DNA for the CDR3 is TGTGCCAGCAGTGTATCCACCCAGGGCGGCACCGGGGAGCTGTTTTTT. Translation gives CASSVSTQGGTGELFF.

This clonotype showed up just a few times. This chain links TRBV5-1 with TRBJ1-2; possible D gene TRBD1, 5 bases. The germline CDR1 and CDR2 sequences are SGHRS and YFSETQ. The V and J ends lost 1 base and 3 bases respectively, with 10 bases between them. This CDR3 comprises 14 residues. The DNA for the CDR3 is TGCGCCAGCAGCTTGACGGGGCGCGACTATGGCTACACCTTC. This codes for CASSLTGRDYGYTF.

This clonotype was seen repeatedly, ten times or more. V usage is TRBV6-5 and J usage is TRBJ2-2; a possible D gene is TRBD2 (5 bases). Trimming took off 6 bases at V and 5 bases at J, with 10 bases between the two ends. The V gene's germline CDR1 is MNHEY and CDR2 SVGAGI. The CDR3 is 13 amino acids. The CDR3: CASSILDTGELFF. The CDR3 nucleotides read TGTGCCAGCAGCATACTAGATACCGGGGAGCTGTTTTTT.

V usage is TRBV5-1 and J usage is TRBJ2-2; 14 nucleotides align to TRBD2. Germline values: CDR1 SGHRS, CDR2 YFSETQ. After removal of 3 bases from V and 0 bases from J, the junction contained 16 bases not matched to a gene. This CDR3 has 22 amino acids. The CDR3 DNA reads TGCGCCAGCAGCTGGACCCCCTTGGCGACTAGCGGGGGGGCCTCGAACACCGGGGAGCTGTTTTTT. It yields the protein CASSWTPLATSGGASNTGELFF.

The table lists this clonotype with a few counts. V usage is TRBV15 and J usage is TRBJ1-1; TRBD1 is a possible D gene (5 bases). The V end lost 4 bases, the J end lost 7 bases, and 13 bases lay between the germline ends. From germline, CDR1 is LNHNV and CDR2 YYDKDF (reference sequence). CDR3 length: 13 amino acids. The CDR3 DNA sequence: TGTGCCACCAGCACTATAAGGGGTTATGAAGCTTTCTTT. This sequence encodes CATSTIRGYEAFF.

The rearrangement joins TRBV6-6 to TRBJ1-1, with D tentatively TRBD1 (5 bases). The CDR3 consists of 13 residues. The V gene lost 5 bases and the J gene lost 6 bases, with 13 bases spanning the gap. Germline V CDR1 and CDR2: MNHNY, SVGAGI (reference sequence). CDR3 region: CASSPNSGSEAFF. CDR3 nucleotide sequence: TGTGCCAGCAGTCCCAACTCAGGGTCTGAAGCTTTCTTT.

This clonotype was detected many times. The chain links TRBV29-1 to TRBJ2-5; TRBD1 matches 7 bases. V was clipped by 6 bases and J by 4 bases; unmatched bases: 8. In germline, CDR1 is SQVTM, CDR2 ANQGSEA. This CDR3 is 13 amino acids long. The CDR3 reads CSVEGALGETQYF. CDR3 bases: TGCAGCGTCGAGGGGGCGTTGGGAGAGACCCAGTACTTC.

This clonotype was counted between two and nine times. The chain has TRBV5-4 and TRBJ2-7; D might be TRBD1 (5 bases). The germline V and J ends were trimmed by 5 bases and 0 bases, with 9 bases remaining between them. Per germline, CDR1 SGHNT and CDR2 YYREEE (reference sequence). The CDR3 contains 13 residues. DNA of the CDR3: TGTGCCAGCAGACCCCAGGGCTCCTACGAGCAGTACTTC. This sequence encodes CASRPQGSYEQYF.

This clonotype was recorded a few times. This chain joins TRBV12-3 or TRBV12-4 and TRBJ2-5; TRBD2 matches at 8 bases. Trimming took 7 bases from V and 0 from J; bases not matched to a gene: 4. This CDR3 is 14 amino acids long. Here the CDR3 DNA reads TGTGCCAGCACGAGCGGGGGTAACCAAGAGACCCAGTACTTC. Translating gives CASTSGGNQETQYF.

Comment on this clonotype: A read error may explain this, as a much larger clone is one base away. The rearrangement joins TRBV6-4 to TRBJ2-3; no clear D. This CDR3 spans 12 amino acids. CDR1 and CDR2 (germline): MRHNA, SNTAGT. The CDR3 here is CARSDSGVAQYF. The CDR3 DNA reads TGTGCCAGAAGTGACTCGGGTGTGGCCCAGTATTTT.

This clonotype has just a few counts. The chain links TRBV6-5 to TRBJ2-3; possibly TRBD2 for D (6 bases). With 5 bases removed from V and 5 bases from J, the gap between germline ends came to 11 bases. The CDR3 runs to 13 residues. CDR1 is MNHEY, CDR2 SVGAGI, per germline. In DNA form, the CDR3 reads TGTGCCAGCAGTACGACTAGGCGAGATACGCAGTATTTT. Protein sequence: CASSTTRRDTQYF.

A few counts support this clonotype. The genes are TRBV29-1 and TRBJ2-2; 9 bases agree with TRBD2. CDR3 length equals 13 residues. CDR1 is SQVTM, CDR2 ANQGSEA, per germline. This CDR3 reads CTTTSGNTGELFF. CDR3 nucleotides: TGCACCACGACTAGCGGAAACACCGGGGAGCTGTTTTTT.

This clonotype has more than one count but fewer than ten. The chain joins TRBV7-2 to TRBJ1-5, with TRBD1 matching 7 bases. Germline trimming cut 0 bases from V and 4 bases from J; bases unmatched to any gene: 6. The CDR3 contains 16 residues. Germline loops: CDR1 SGHTA, CDR2 FQGNSA. CDR3: CASSLAGRGMNQPQHF. DNA for the CDR3: TGTGCCAGCAGCTTAGCGGGCAGGGGGATGAATCAGCCCCAGCATTTT.

The chain recombines TRBV7-2 with TRBJ1-1; tentative D call: TRBD1 (5 bases). V shed 4 bases and J shed 13 bases, with 19 bases lying between them. The germline gives CDR1 SGHTA, CDR2 FQGNSA. The CDR3 totals 13 residues. The CDR3 region is CASSSGGIMNDFF. The CDR3 DNA follows: TGTGCCAGCAGCTCTGGGGGGATAATGAATGATTTCTTT. The full variable domain, rest sourced from reference TRBV7-2 and TRBJ1-1, is GAGVSQSPSNKVTEKGKDVELRCDPISGHTALYWYRQSLGQGLEFLIYFQGNSAPDKSGLPSDRFSAERTGGSVSTLTIQRTQQEDSAVYLCASSSGGIMNDFFGQGTRLTVV.

The CDR3 sequence is CASSLAITGVMNTEAFF. CDR3 nucleotide sequence: TGTGCCAGCAGCTTAGCGATAACAGGAGTCATGAACACTGAAGCTTTCTTT. The V and J genes are TRBV7-9 and TRBJ1-1; TRBD1 is a possible D gene (5 bases). The V and J ends lost 0 bases and 0 bases respectively, with 14 bases between them. The CDR3 contains 17 residues. Germline CDR1 is SEHNR and CDR2 is FQNEAQ (reference sequence). Together with reference TRBV7-9 and TRBJ1-1, the CDR3 gives the full variable domain: DTGVSQNPRHKITKRGQNVTFRCDPISEHNRLYWYRQTLGQGPEFLTYFQNEAQLEKSRLLSDRFSAERPKGSFSTLEIQRTEQGDSAMYLCASSLAITGVMNTEAFFGQGTRLTVV.

The chain joins TRBV5-4 to TRBJ2-5, with D uncertain. V was pared by 1 base and J by 2 bases, with 12 bases between. This CDR3 is built from 15 residues. The germline V gene has CDR1 SGHNT and CDR2 YYREEE (reference sequence). The CDR3 loop reads CASSLPSGPQETQYF. The DNA of the CDR3 is TGTGCCAGCAGCTTGCCGTCGGGTCCTCAAGAGACCCAGTACTTC.

This rearrangement joins TRBV5-5 to TRBJ2-1; D unresolved. CDR3 size: 15 residues. The V and J ends lost 4 bases and 0 bases respectively, with 11 bases between them. Germline V gene lookup returns CDR1 SGHKS and CDR2 YYEKEE (reference sequence). The CDR3 DNA sequence: TGTGCCAGCAGCACGGTCCAGAGCTCCTACAATGAGCAGTTCTTC. Its translation is CASSTVQSSYNEQFF.

This chain links TRBV12-3 or TRBV12-4 with TRBJ2-5; no firm D call. The V and J ends lost 7 bases and 2 bases respectively, with 14 bases between them. The CDR3 is 14 residues long. The CDR3 region has the DNA TGTGCCAGCACCCAGCACACGCCTCAAGAGACCCAGTACTTC. Its translation: CASTQHTPQETQYF.